The rows below give T cell receptor beta chains drawn from one sample of a study of blood T cell repertoires in COVID-19. Measured with immunoSEQ multiplex PCR; TCRdb has only the in-frame clones, and not every one. The sample holds about 180,000 clones, 65% to 90% seen once. The sample taken for sequencing was peripheral blood. Receptor source: a man aged 45-65 years with active or convalescent COVID-19. Both conserved end residues are part of each CDR3. Fields, in order: J gene, clone size, D gene, V gene, CDR3 protein, CDR3 DNA. A D gene is named only where the DNA matches it firmly. Clone size is shown for a subset of rows, as once, few, many or a class of expanded clone.

j_gene: TRBJ1-5; abundance: NA; d_gene: NA; v_gene: TRBV4-3; CDR3aa: CASSQSAGGNQPQHF; CDR3nt: TGCGCCAGCAGCCAATCAGCAGGGGGCAATCAGCCCCAGCATTTT
j_gene: TRBJ2-1; abundance: NA; d_gene: NA; v_gene: TRBV10-2; CDR3aa: CASNLGGDRRKFF; CDR3nt: TGCGCCAGCAATTTAGGGGGGGACCGCCGAAAGTTCTTC
j_gene: TRBJ1-3; abundance: NA; d_gene: NA; v_gene: TRBV6-6; CDR3aa: CASARGISGNTIYF; CDR3nt: TGTGCCAGCGCCCGAGGGATCTCTGGAAACACCATATATTTT
j_gene: TRBJ1-1; abundance: NA; d_gene: TRBD1; v_gene: TRBV2; CDR3aa: CASSGLDRGTEAFF; CDR3nt: TGTGCCAGCAGTGGCCTAGACAGGGGCACTGAAGCTTTCTTT
j_gene: TRBJ1-3; abundance: NA; d_gene: NA; v_gene: TRBV2; CDR3aa: CASSEHGRVSGNTIYF; CDR3nt: TGTGCCAGCAGTGAACATGGGAGGGTTTCTGGAAACACCATATATTTT
j_gene: TRBJ2-1; abundance: NA; d_gene: TRBD2; v_gene: TRBV9; CDR3aa: CASSFGLAGGPRYNEQFF; CDR3nt: TGTGCCAGCAGCTTTGGACTAGCGGGAGGGCCTAGGTACAATGAGCAGTTCTTC
j_gene: TRBJ2-7; abundance: NA; d_gene: TRBD1; v_gene: TRBV12-3/TRBV12-4; CDR3aa: CASSWTGWEQYF; CDR3nt: TGTGCCAGCAGCTGGACAGGGTGGGAGCAGTACTTC
j_gene: TRBJ2-3; abundance: NA; d_gene: NA; v_gene: TRBV4-1; CDR3aa: CASSQDRTSDRKYF; CDR3nt: TGCGCCAGCAGCCAAGATCGGACAAGCGATAGGAAGTATTTT
j_gene: TRBJ1-5; abundance: NA; d_gene: TRBD1; v_gene: TRBV7-7; CDR3aa: CASSLGTGEGGNQPQHF; CDR3nt: TGTGCCAGCAGCTTAGGGACAGGGGAAGGGGGCAATCAGCCCCAGCATTTT
j_gene: TRBJ1-6; abundance: NA; d_gene: NA; v_gene: TRBV3-1/TRBV3-2; CDR3aa: CASSQPGQGPLHF; CDR3nt: TGTGCCAGCAGCCAACCGGGCCAGGGACCCCTCCACTTT
j_gene: TRBJ1-2; abundance: NA; d_gene: NA; v_gene: TRBV2; CDR3aa: CASNWAPSSYGYTF; CDR3nt: TGTGCCAGTAATTGGGCCCCAAGCAGCTATGGCTACACCTTC
j_gene: TRBJ2-2; abundance: NA; d_gene: TRBD2; v_gene: TRBV7-2; CDR3aa: CASSGTSGRTGELFF; CDR3nt: TGTGCCAGCAGCGGGACTAGCGGTCGGACCGGGGAGCTGTTTTTT
j_gene: TRBJ1-4; abundance: NA; d_gene: NA; v_gene: TRBV7-9; CDR3aa: CASSLVRGANEKLFF; CDR3nt: TGTGCCAGCAGCTTAGTGCGGGGAGCTAATGAAAAACTGTTTTTT
j_gene: TRBJ1-2; abundance: NA; d_gene: NA; v_gene: TRBV19; CDR3aa: CASSMRTANYGYTF; CDR3nt: TGTGCCAGTAGTATGAGGACAGCTAACTATGGCTACACCTTC
j_gene: TRBJ2-7; abundance: NA; d_gene: TRBD2; v_gene: TRBV10-3; CDR3aa: CAIRMDGGGYEQYF; CDR3nt: TGTGCCATCAGGATGGACGGGGGGGGTTACGAGCAGTACTTC
j_gene: TRBJ1-2; abundance: once; d_gene: NA; v_gene: TRBV6-5; CDR3aa: CASRGSEGYGYTF; CDR3nt: TGTGCCAGCAGGGGGAGCGAGGGCTATGGCTACACCTTC
j_gene: TRBJ2-4; abundance: once; d_gene: NA; v_gene: TRBV28; CDR3aa: CASSLLSGGLAKNIQYF; CDR3nt: TGTGCCAGCAGTTTACTTTCCGGGGGTTTAGCCAAAAACATTCAGTACTTC
j_gene: TRBJ2-7; abundance: once; d_gene: TRBD1; v_gene: TRBV5-5; CDR3aa: CASSLAPTGGSSYEQYF; CDR3nt: TGTGCCAGCAGCCTGGCGCCTACAGGGGGCAGTTCCTACGAGCAGTACTTC
j_gene: TRBJ2-4; abundance: NA; d_gene: NA; v_gene: TRBV10-3; CDR3aa: CAISENELAKNIQYF; CDR3nt: TGTGCCATCAGTGAGAATGAGTTAGCCAAAAACATTCAGTACTTC
j_gene: TRBJ1-5; abundance: NA; d_gene: TRBD1; v_gene: TRBV3-1/TRBV3-2; CDR3aa: CASSQDFGTGDNQPQHF; CDR3nt: TGTGCCAGCAGCCAAGATTTTGGGACAGGGGACAATCAGCCCCAGCATTTT
j_gene: TRBJ2-7; abundance: NA; d_gene: NA; v_gene: TRBV6-5; CDR3aa: CASRLSGPGEQYF; CDR3nt: TGTGCCAGTCGATTAAGCGGCCCGGGCGAGCAGTACTTC
j_gene: TRBJ1-3; abundance: NA; d_gene: NA; v_gene: TRBV7-2; CDR3aa: CASSARGRPDGNTIYF; CDR3nt: TGTGCCAGCAGCGCACGCGGGCGGCCGGACGGAAACACCATATATTTT
j_gene: TRBJ2-2; abundance: NA; d_gene: TRBD1; v_gene: TRBV9; CDR3aa: CASSGGTGGDTGELFF; CDR3nt: TGTGCCAGCAGCGGCGGGACAGGGGGGGATACCGGGGAGCTGTTTTTT
j_gene: TRBJ1-2; abundance: NA; d_gene: NA; v_gene: TRBV28; CDR3aa: CASSRGTLLGYTF; CDR3nt: TGTGCCAGCAGTCGGGGGACCCTGCTGGGCTACACCTTC